This TCR beta chain was found in a study of T-cell memory formation after mild COVID-19. The study's findings and limits: Later expanders leaned toward CD4+, whereas clones contracting from day 15 to 85 were balanced CD4/CD8. The main location of contracting CD4+ clones was CM and EM, and that of contracting CD8+ clones was EMRA. Memory cells collected pre-infection included some clones that later responded, suggesting cross-reactive memory joined. Whether day 37 second-wave clones are SARS-CoV-2-specific was not confirmed.

The germline V and J ends were trimmed by 0 bases and 4 bases, with 11 bases remaining between them. The CDR3 sequence is 15 residues long. CDR1 and CDR2 from the germline V gene are SGHRS and YFSETQ. MiXCR was run by TCRdb on the 5' RACE reads, yielding one entry per CDR3 protein. The sample records 250,000 to 400,000 distinct CDR3 sequences, roughly an eighth being singletons. This clonotype was picked up a small number of times. The antigen is not known. The TCR sequence derives from a man younger than 35 who had mild COVID-19 (a few samples of this study predate the infection). Cell type and time point are not known. Sequenced input: PBMCs or a T cell subset sorted from them (not recorded which). The V call is TRBV5-1, the J call TRBJ2-1, with a weak D call TRBD2 (6 bases). In nucleotides, the CDR3 is TGCGCCAGCAGCTTGGGTATAGCGGCTTACAATGAGCAGTTCTTC. Protein product: CASSLGIAAYNEQFF. Based on the CDR3 plus reference TRBV5-1 and TRBJ2-1, the full variable domain is KAGVTQTPRYLIKTRGQQVTLSCSPISGHRSVSWYQQTPGQGLQFLFEYFSETQRNKGNFPGRFSGRQFSNSRSEMNVSTLELGDSALYLCASSLGIAAYNEQFFGPGTRLTVL.